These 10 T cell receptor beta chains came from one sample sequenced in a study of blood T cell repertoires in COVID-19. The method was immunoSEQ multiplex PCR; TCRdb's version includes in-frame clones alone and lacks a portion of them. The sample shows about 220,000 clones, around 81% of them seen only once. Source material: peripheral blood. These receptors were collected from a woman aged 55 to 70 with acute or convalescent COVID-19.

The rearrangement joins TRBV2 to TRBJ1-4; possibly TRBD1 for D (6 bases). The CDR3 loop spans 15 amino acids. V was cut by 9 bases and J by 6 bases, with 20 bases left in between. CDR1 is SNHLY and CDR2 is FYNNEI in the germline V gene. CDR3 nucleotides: TGTGCCAGTATACAGAGGGGGAAAATTGATGAAAAACTGTTTTTT. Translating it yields CASIQRGKIDEKLFF.

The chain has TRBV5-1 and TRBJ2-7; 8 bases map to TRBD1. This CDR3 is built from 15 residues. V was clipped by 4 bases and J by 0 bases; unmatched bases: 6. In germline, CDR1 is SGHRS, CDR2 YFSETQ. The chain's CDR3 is CASSEGTGSSYEQYF. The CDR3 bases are TGCGCCAGCAGCGAAGGGACAGGCAGCTCCTACGAGCAGTACTTC. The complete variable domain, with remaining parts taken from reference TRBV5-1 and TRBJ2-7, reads KAGVTQTPRYLIKTRGQQVTLSCSPISGHRSVSWYQQTPGQGLQFLFEYFSETQRNKGNFPGRFSGRQFSNSRSEMNVSTLELGDSALYLCASSEGTGSSYEQYFGPGTRLTVT.

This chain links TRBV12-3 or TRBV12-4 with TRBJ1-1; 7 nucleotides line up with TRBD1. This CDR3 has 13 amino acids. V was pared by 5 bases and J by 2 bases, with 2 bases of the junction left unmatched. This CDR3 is CASSRDSNTEAFF. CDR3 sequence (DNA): TGTGCCAGCAGTCGGGACAGTAACACTGAAGCTTTCTTT.

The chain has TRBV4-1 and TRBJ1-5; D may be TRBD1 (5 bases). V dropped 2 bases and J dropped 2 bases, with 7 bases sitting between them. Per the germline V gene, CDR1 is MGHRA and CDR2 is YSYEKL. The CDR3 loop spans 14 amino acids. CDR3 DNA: TGCGCCAGCAGCCAAAGGGGCGGCAATCAGCCCCAGCATTTT. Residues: CASSQRGGNQPQHF.

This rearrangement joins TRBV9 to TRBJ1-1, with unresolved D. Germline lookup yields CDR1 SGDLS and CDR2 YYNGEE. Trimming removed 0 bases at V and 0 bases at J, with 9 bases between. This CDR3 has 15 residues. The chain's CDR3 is CASSVGNSMNTEAFF. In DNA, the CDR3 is TGTGCCAGCAGCGTAGGTAACAGTATGAACACTGAAGCTTTCTTT.

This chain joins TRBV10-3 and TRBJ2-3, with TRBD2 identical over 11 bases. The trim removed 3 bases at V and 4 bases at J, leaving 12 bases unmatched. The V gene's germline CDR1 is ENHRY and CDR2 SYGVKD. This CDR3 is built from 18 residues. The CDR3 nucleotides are TGTGCCATCAGTGAAAGTCCGTCTCTAGCGGGGGGCTCAGATACGCAGTATTTT. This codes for CAISESPSLAGGSDTQYF.

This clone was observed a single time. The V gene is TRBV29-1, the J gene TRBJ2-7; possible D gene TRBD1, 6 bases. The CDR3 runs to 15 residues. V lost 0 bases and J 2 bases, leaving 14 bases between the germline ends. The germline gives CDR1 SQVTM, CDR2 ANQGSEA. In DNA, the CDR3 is TGCAGCGTTGAAGATCCGGGACACTCCACCTACGAGCAGTACTTC. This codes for CSVEDPGHSTYEQYF.

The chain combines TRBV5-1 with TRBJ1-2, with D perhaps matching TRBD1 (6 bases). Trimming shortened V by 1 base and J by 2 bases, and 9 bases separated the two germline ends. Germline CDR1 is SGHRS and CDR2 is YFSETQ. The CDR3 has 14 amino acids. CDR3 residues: CASSLPGQNYGYTF. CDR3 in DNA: TGCGCCAGCAGCTTGCCCGGACAGAACTATGGCTACACCTTC.

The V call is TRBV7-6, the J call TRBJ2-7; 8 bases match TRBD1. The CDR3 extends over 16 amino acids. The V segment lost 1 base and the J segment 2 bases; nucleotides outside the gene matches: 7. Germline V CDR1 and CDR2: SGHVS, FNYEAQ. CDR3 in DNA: TGTGCCAGCAGCTTAGATAGGGACAGGAGTACCTACGAGCAGTACTTC. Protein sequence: CASSLDRDRSTYEQYF.

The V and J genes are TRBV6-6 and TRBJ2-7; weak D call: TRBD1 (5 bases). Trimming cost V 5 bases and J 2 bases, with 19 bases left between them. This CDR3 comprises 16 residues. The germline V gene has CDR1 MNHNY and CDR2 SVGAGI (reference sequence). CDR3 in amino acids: CASSGPQGFFPYEQYF. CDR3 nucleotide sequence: TGTGCCAGCAGTGGGCCCCAGGGTTTCTTTCCCTACGAGCAGTACTTC.